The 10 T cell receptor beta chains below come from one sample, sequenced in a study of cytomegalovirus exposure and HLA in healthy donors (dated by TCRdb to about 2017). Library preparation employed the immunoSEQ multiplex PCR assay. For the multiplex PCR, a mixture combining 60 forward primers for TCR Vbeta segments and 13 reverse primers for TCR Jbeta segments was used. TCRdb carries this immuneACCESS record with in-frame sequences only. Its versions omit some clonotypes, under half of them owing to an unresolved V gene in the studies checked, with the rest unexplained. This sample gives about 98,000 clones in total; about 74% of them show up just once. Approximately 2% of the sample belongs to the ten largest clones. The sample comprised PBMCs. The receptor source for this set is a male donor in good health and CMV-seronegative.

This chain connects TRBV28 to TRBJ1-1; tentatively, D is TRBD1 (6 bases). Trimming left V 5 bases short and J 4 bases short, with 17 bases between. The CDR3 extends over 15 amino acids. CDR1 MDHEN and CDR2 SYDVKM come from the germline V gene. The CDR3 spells CASSPPSGEGTEAFF. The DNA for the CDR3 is TGTGCCAGCAGTCCCCCTTCAGGGGAGGGCACTGAAGCTTTCTTT.

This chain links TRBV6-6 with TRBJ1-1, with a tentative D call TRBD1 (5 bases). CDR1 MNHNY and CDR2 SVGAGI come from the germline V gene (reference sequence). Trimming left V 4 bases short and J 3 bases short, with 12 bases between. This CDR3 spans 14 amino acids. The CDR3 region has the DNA TGTGCCAGCAGTTTCATCGACAGAGACACTGAAGCTTTCTTT. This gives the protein CASSFIDRDTEAFF.

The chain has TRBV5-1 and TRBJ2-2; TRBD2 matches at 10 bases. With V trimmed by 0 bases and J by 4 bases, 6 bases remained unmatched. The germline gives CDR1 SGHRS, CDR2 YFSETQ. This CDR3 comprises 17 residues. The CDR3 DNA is TGCGCCAGCAGCTTGGAGGCTAGCGGGAGTCGCACCGGGGAGCTGTTTTTT. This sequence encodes CASSLEASGSRTGELFF.

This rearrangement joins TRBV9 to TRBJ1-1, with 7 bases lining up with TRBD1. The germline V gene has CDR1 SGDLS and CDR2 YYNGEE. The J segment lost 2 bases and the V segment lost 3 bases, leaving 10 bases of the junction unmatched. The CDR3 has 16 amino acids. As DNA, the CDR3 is TGTGCCAGCAGCGCTTTACCGGGACAGAGAAACACTGAAGCTTTCTTT. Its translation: CASSALPGQRNTEAFF.

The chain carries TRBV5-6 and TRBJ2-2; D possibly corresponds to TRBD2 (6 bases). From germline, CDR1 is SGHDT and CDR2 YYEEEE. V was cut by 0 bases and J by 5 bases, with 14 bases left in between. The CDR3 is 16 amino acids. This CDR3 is CASSLDGGAGTGELFF. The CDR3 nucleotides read TGTGCCAGCAGCTTGGATGGAGGGGCTGGGACCGGGGAGCTGTTTTTT.

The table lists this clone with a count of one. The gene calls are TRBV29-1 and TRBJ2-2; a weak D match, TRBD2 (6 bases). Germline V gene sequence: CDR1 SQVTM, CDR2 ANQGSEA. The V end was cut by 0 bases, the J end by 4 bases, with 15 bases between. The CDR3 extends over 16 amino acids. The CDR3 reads CSVEDLWQGGTGELFF. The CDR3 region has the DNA TGCAGCGTTGAAGACTTGTGGCAGGGAGGCACCGGGGAGCTGTTTTTT.

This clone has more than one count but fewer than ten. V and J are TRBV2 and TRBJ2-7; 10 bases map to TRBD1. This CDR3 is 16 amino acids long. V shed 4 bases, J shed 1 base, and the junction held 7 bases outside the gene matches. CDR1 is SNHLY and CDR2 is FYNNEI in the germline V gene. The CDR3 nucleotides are TGTGCCAGCAGTGTTGGTCCGGGACAGGGGTCCTACGAGCAGTACTTC. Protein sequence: CASSVGPGQGSYEQYF.

The CDR3 loop is CASSFRTSGRRKTQYF. In DNA, the CDR3 is TGTGCCAGCAGTTTTCGGACTAGCGGGAGAAGGAAGACCCAGTACTTC. This chain links TRBV5-6 with TRBJ2-5, with 13 bases aligning to TRBD2. This CDR3 spans 16 amino acids. The germline gives CDR1 SGHDT, CDR2 YYEEEE. Trimming removed 5 bases from V and 6 bases from J; junction bases left unmatched: 10.

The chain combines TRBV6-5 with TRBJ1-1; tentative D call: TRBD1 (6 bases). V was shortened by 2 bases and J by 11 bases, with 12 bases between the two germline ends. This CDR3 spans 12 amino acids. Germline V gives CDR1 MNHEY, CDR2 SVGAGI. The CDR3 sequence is CASSYTGTGAFF. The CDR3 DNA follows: TGTGCCAGCAGTTACACGGGAACAGGGGCTTTCTTT.

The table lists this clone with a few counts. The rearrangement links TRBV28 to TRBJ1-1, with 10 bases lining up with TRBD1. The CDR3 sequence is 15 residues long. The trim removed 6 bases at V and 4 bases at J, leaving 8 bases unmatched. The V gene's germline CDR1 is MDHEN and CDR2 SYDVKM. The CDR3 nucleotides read TGTGCCAGCAGCCAATATCGGACAGGGGGCACTGAAGCTTTCTTT. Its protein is CASSQYRTGGTEAFF. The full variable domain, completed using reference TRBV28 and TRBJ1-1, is DVKVTQSSRYLVKRTGEKVFLECVQDMDHENMFWYRQDPGLGLRLIYFSYDVKMKEKGDIPEGYSVSREKKERFSLILESASTNQTSMYLCASSQYRTGGTEAFFGQGTRLTVV.